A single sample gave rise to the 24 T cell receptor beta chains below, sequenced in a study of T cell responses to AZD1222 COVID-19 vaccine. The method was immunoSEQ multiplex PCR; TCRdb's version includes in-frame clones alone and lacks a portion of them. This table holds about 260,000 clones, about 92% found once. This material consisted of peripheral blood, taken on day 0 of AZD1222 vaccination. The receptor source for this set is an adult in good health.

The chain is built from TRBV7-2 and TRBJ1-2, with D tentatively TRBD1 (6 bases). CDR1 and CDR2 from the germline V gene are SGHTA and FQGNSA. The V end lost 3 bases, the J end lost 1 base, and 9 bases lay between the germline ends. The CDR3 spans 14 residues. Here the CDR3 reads CASSFGQSNYGYTF. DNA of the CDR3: TGTGCCAGCAGCTTCGGACAGAGTAACTATGGCTACACCTTC.

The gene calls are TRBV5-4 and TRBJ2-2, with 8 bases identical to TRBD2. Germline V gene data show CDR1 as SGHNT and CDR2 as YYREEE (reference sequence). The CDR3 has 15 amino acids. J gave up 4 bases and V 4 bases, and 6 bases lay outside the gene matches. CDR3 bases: TGTGCCAGCAGCCCCCCGGGGGGGGCCACCGGGGAGCTGTTTTTT. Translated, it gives CASSPPGGATGELFF.

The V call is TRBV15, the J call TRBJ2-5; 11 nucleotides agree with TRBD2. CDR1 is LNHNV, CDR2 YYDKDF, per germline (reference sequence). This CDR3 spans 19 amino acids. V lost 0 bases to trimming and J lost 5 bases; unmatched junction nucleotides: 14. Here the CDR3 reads CATSRDPLTSGVLGETQYF. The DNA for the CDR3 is TGTGCCACCAGCAGAGATCCCCTGACTAGCGGGGTGTTAGGTGAGACCCAGTACTTC.

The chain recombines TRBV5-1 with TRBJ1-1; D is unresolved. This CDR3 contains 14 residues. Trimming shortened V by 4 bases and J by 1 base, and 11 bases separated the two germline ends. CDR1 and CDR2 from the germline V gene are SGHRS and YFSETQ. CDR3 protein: CASSPSQTNTEAFF. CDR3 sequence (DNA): TGCGCCAGCAGCCCCTCCCAGACGAACACTGAAGCTTTCTTT. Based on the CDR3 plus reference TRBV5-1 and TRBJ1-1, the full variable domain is KAGVTQTPRYLIKTRGQQVTLSCSPISGHRSVSWYQQTPGQGLQFLFEYFSETQRNKGNFPGRFSGRQFSNSRSEMNVSTLELGDSALYLCASSPSQTNTEAFFGQGTRLTVV.

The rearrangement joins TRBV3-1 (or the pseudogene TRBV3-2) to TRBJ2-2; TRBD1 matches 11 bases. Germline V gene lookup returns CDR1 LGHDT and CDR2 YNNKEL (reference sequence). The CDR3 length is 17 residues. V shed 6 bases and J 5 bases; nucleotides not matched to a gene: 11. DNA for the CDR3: TGTGCCAGCAGTCAACTGAGGACAGGGGGCTGGACCGGGGAGCTGTTTTTT. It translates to CASSQLRTGGWTGELFF.

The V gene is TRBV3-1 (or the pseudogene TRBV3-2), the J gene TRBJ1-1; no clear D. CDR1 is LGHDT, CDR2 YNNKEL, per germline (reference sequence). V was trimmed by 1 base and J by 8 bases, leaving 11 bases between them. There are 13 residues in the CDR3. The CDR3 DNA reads TGTGCCAGCAGCCAAGTCTGGGTTGGAGAAGCTTTCTTT. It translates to CASSQVWVGEAFF.

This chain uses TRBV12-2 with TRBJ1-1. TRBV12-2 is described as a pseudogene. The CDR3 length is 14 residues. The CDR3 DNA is TGTGCAAGTCGCTTGATCTTCATGAACACTGAAGCTTTCTTT. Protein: CASRLIFMNTEAFF.

DNA of the CDR3: TGTGCCAGCAGGGTCGAAAAACACACGAACACCGGGGAGCTGTTTTTT. This sequence encodes CASRVEKHTNTGELFF. V is TRBV2 and J is TRBJ2-2; D gene ambiguous. Between the trimmed V and J ends, which lost 6 bases and 0 bases, there was a span of 14 bases. Germline V gene lookup returns CDR1 SNHLY and CDR2 FYNNEI. This CDR3 comprises 16 residues.

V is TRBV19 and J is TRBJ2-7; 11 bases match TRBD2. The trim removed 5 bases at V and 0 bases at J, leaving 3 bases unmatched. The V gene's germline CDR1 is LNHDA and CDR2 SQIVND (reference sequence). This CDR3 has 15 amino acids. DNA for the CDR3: TGTGCCAGTAGTGAAACTAGCGGGAGCTCCTACGAGCAGTACTTC. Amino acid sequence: CASSETSGSSYEQYF.

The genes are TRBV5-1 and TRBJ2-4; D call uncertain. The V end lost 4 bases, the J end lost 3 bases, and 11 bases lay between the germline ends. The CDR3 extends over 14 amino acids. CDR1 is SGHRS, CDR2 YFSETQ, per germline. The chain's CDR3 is CASSADAGKNIQYF. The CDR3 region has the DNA TGCGCCAGCAGCGCCGACGCCGGCAAAAACATTCAGTACTTC.

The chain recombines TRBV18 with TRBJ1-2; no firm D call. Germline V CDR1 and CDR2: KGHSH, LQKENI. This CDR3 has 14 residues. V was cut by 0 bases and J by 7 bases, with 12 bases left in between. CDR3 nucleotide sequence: TGTGCCAGCTCACCACCTGGTCTTCCGGGTGGCTACACCTTC. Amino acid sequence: CASSPPGLPGGYTF. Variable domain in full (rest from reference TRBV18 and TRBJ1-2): NAGVMQNPRHLVRRRGQEARLRCSPMKGHSHVYWYRQLPEEGLKFMVYLQKENIIDESGMPKERFSAEFPKEGPSILRIQQVVRGDSAAYFCASSPPGLPGGYTFGSGTRLTVV.

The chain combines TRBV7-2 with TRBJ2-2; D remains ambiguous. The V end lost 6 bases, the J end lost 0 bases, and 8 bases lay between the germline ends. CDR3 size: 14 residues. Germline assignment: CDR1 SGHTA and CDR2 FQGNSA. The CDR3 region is CASSSGSNTGELFF. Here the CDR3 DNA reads TGTGCCAGCAGTTCTGGTTCGAACACCGGGGAGCTGTTTTTT.

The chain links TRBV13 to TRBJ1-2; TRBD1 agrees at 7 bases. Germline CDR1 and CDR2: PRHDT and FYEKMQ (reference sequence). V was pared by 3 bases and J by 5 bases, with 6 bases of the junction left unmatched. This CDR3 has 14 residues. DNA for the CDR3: TGTGCCAGCAGCTTTGGGACAGCTCTTTATGGCTACACCTTC. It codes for CASSFGTALYGYTF.

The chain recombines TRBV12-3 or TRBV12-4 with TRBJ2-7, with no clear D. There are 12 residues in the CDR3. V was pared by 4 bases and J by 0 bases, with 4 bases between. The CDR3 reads CASSSLSYEQYF. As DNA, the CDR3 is TGTGCCAGCAGTTCCCTCTCCTACGAGCAGTACTTC.

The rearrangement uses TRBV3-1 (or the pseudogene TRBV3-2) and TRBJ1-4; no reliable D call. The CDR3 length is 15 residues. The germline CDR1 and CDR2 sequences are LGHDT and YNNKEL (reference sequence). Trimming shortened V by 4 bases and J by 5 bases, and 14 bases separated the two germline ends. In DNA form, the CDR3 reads TGTGCCAGCAGCCTTCGGTCAGGCACGAATGAAAAACTGTTTTTT. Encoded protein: CASSLRSGTNEKLFF.

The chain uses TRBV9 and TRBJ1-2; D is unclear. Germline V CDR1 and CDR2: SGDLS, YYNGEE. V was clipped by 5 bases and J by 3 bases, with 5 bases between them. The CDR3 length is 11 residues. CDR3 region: CASRADYGYTF. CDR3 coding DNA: TGTGCCAGCAGGGCGGACTATGGCTACACCTTC.

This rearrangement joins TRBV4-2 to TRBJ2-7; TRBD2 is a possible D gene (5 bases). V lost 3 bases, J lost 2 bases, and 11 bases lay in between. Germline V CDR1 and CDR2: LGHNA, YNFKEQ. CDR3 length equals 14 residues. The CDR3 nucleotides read TGTGCCAGCAGCCATGCGGGTTACACCTACGAGCAGTACTTC. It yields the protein CASSHAGYTYEQYF.

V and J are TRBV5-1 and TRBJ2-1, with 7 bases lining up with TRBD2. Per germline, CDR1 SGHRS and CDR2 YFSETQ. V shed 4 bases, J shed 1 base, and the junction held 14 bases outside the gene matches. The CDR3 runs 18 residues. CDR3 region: CASSPIPILAASYNEQFF. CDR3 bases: TGCGCCAGCAGCCCCATTCCCATCCTAGCGGCTTCCTACAATGAGCAGTTCTTC.

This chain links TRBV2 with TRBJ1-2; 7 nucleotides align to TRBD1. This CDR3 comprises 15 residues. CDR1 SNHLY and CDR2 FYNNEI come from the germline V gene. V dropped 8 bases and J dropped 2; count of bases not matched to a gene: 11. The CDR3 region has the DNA TGTGCCAGCCGACAGGGACCAACCCTCAACTATGGCTACACCTTC. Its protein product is CASRQGPTLNYGYTF.

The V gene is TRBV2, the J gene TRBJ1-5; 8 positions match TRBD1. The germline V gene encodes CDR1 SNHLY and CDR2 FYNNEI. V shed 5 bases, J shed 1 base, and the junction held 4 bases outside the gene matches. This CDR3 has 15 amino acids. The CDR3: CASSTDRVSNQPQHF. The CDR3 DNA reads TGTGCCAGCAGTACGGACAGGGTAAGCAATCAGCCCCAGCATTTT.

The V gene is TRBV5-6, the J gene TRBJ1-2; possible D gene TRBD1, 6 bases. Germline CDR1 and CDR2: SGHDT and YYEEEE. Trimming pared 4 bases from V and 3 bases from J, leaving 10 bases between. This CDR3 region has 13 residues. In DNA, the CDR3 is TGTGCCAGCAGCGCGGACAGTTACTATGGCTACACCTTC. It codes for CASSADSYYGYTF.

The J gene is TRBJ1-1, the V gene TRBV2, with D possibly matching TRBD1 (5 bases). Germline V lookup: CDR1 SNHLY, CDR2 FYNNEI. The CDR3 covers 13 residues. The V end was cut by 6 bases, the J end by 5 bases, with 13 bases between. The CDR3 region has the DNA TGTGCCAGCAGGCTTGGGGAGGGGACTGAAGCTTTCTTT. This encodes CASRLGEGTEAFF.

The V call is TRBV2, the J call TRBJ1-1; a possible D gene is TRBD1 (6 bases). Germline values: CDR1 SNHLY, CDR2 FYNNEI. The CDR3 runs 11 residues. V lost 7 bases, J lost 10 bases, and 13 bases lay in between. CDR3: CASTQGGGAFF. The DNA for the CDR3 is TGTGCCAGCACCCAAGGGGGGGGAGCTTTCTTT.

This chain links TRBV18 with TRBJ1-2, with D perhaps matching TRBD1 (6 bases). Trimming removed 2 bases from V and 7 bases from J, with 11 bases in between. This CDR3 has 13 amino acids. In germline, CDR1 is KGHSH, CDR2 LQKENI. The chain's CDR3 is CASSPDRRSGYTF. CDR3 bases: TGTGCCAGCTCACCAGACAGGAGATCTGGCTACACCTTC.